Detailed here is one T cell receptor (beta chain). Its target is unknown. The sample is drawn from a study of siplizumab effects on memory and regulatory T cells. Germline-derived CDR1 and CDR2 are SGHRS and YFSETQ. CDR3 length: 15 amino acids. Trimming stripped 4 bases from V and 9 bases from J, with 17 bases between. Profiled with immunoSEQ multiplex PCR; TCRdb holds only in-frame clones, not every one. In the table there are approximately 120,000 clones, 90% to 95% of which are singletons. Study-wide results and caveats: Among sequences traceable to unstimulated CD4+ memory cells, alloreactive ones were significantly reduced by siplizumab. Controls had around 26% Treg-derived mappable alloreactive CD4+ clones on average, versus nearly 70% with siplizumab. Proliferating Tregs from siplizumab cultures lacked functional confirmation of suppression.

The genes are TRBV5-1 and TRBJ1-6, with D perhaps TRBD1 (5 bases). This receptor was identified in a human donor in good health. The sequenced material came from non-Treg CD4+ T cells sorted from blood. CDR3 coding DNA: TGCGCCAGCAGCCAAGCCGGGACGGGGGGTTCACCCCTCCACTTT. Translating gives CASSQAGTGGSPLHF.